Shown below are 22 T cell receptor beta chains from a single sample sequenced in a study of OX40 agonist ivuxolimab in advanced cancers. Assay: immunoSEQ multiplex PCR; the TCRdb copy retains only in-frame clones and omits some. Found here are 20,000 to 30,000 clones, more than 80% of them singletons; the top ten hold 34%. The sample here was CD4+ or CD8+ T cells sorted from blood, taken in a trial of the OX40 agonist ivuxolimab. These TCRs come from an adult with an advanced solid tumor such as melanoma, head and neck, liver or kidney cancer.

This clone ranks as medium-sized (0.01 to 0.1%). The chain carries TRBV10-3 and TRBJ1-2; 8 bases fit TRBD1. The J segment lost 3 bases and the V segment lost 1 base, leaving 4 bases of the junction unmatched. Germline CDR1 ENHRY, CDR2 SYGVKD. The CDR3 spans 15 residues. CDR3: CAISELAGGDYGYTF. In DNA form, the CDR3 reads TGTGCCATCAGTGAGTTGGCAGGGGGCGACTATGGCTACACCTTC.

The V and J genes are TRBV29-1 and TRBJ1-2; D not certain. Trimming shortened V by 1 base and J by 4 bases, and 13 bases separated the two germline ends. CDR3 length: 14 residues. Germline CDR1 SQVTM, CDR2 ANQGSEA. The CDR3 DNA reads as TGCAGCGTTGAAGGGGGTAAATTTAGCTATGGCTACACCTTC. It is translated as CSVEGGKFSYGYTF. Complete variable domain (other parts from reference TRBV29-1 and TRBJ1-2): SAVISQKPSRDICQRGTSLTIQCQVDSQVTMMFWYRQQPGQSLTLIATANQGSEATYESGFVIDKFPISRPNLTFSTLTVSNMSPEDSSIYLCSVEGGKFSYGYTFGSGTRLTVV.

This chain joins TRBV7-9 and TRBJ2-1, with unresolved D. Germline V gene lookup returns CDR1 SEHNR and CDR2 FQNEAQ (reference sequence). The ends were cut back, 5 bases at V and 0 bases at J, with 11 bases in the middle. The CDR3 has 15 amino acids. Here the CDR3 DNA reads TGTGCCAGCAGCCCGCCCTTCAGCTCCTACAATGAGCAGTTCTTC. As protein: CASSPPFSSYNEQFF.

V usage is TRBV28 and J usage is TRBJ2-2, with D hard to call. Germline lookup yields CDR1 MDHEN and CDR2 SYDVKM. The CDR3 has 16 residues. V dropped 1 base and J dropped 4 bases, with 13 bases sitting between them. CDR3 region: CASSLFLDLFTGELFF. The CDR3 DNA reads as TGTGCCAGCAGTTTATTCCTCGACCTGTTCACCGGGGAGCTGTTTTTT.

This clone appeared a single time. This chain uses TRBV7-2 with TRBJ1-3; weak D call: TRBD1 (6 bases). Looked up from germline, CDR1 is SGHTA and CDR2 is FQGNSA. The V end lost 5 bases, the J end lost 2 bases, and 13 bases lay between the germline ends. The CDR3 extends over 15 amino acids. Here the CDR3 DNA reads TGTGCCAGCAGCCCATGGGCAGGGGCTGGAAACACCATATATTTT. Its protein is CASSPWAGAGNTIYF.

The chain links TRBV27 to TRBJ2-3; D ambiguous. V shed 6 bases and J shed 0 bases, with 4 bases lying between them. The CDR3 covers 12 residues. Germline loops: CDR1 MNHEY, CDR2 SMNVEV (reference sequence). As DNA, the CDR3 is TGTGCCAGCAGCCCCAGCACAGATACGCAGTATTTT. Translating gives CASSPSTDTQYF.

The chain combines TRBV13 with TRBJ2-7; D unresolved. The CDR3 is 13 residues long. V was trimmed by 1 base and J by 2 bases, leaving 6 bases between them. Germline V gives CDR1 PRHDT, CDR2 FYEKMQ (reference sequence). CDR3 sequence reads: CASSLVGTYEQYF. CDR3 DNA sequence: TGTGCCAGCAGCTTAGTGGGCACCTACGAGCAGTACTTC.

This chain uses TRBV7-6 with TRBJ2-2; D gene ambiguous. Trimming shortened V by 1 base and J by 6 bases, and 9 bases separated the two germline ends. The CDR3 loop spans 14 amino acids. Germline-derived CDR1 and CDR2 are SGHVS and FNYEAQ. This CDR3 reads CASSLVDTPGELFF. The DNA of the CDR3 is TGTGCCAGCAGCTTAGTCGATACGCCCGGGGAGCTGTTTTTT. Full variable domain (outside the CDR3, taken from reference TRBV7-6 and TRBJ2-2): GAGVSQSPRYKVTKRGQDVALRCDPISGHVSLYWYRQALGQGPEFLTYFNYEAQQDKSGLPNDRFSAERPEGSISTLTIQRTEQRDSAMYRCASSLVDTPGELFFGEGSRLTVL.

The chain couples TRBV14 to TRBJ1-1, with 9 bases matching TRBD1. Trimming cost V 3 bases and J 0 bases; bases outside gene matches: 11. The CDR3 is made up of 18 amino acids. Germline values: CDR1 SGHDN, CDR2 FVKESK. The CDR3 sequence: CASSHNRGRLWLNTEAFF. The CDR3 DNA reads TGTGCCAGCAGCCATAACAGGGGGCGGTTATGGTTGAACACTGAAGCTTTCTTT.

This chain links TRBV5-1 with TRBJ2-7; 8 bases agree with TRBD1. V trimming: 2 bases; J trimming: 6 bases; junction bases outside the gene matches: 7. The V gene's germline CDR1 is SGHRS and CDR2 YFSETQ. CDR3 length equals 14 residues. The chain's CDR3 is CASSFIQGVSEQYF. CDR3 coding DNA: TGCGCCAGCAGCTTCATACAGGGGGTTTCCGAGCAGTACTTC. Based on the CDR3 plus reference TRBV5-1 and TRBJ2-7, the full variable domain is KAGVTQTPRYLIKTRGQQVTLSCSPISGHRSVSWYQQTPGQGLQFLFEYFSETQRNKGNFPGRFSGRQFSNSRSEMNVSTLELGDSALYLCASSFIQGVSEQYFGPGTRLTVT.

A few counts support this clone. V is TRBV11-2 and J is TRBJ2-1, with D perhaps matching TRBD2 (5 bases). In germline, CDR1 is SGHAT, CDR2 FQNNGV. V shed 5 bases and J shed 5 bases, with 16 bases lying between them. The CDR3 has 15 residues. DNA of the CDR3: TGTGCCAGCAGCCTCTCCAGCGGCTTTAACAATGAGCAGTTCTTC. Protein: CASSLSSGFNNEQFF.

The chain couples TRBV4-3 to TRBJ2-1; TRBD2 matches 14 bases. Germline assignment: CDR1 LGHNA and CDR2 YSLEER. With 0 bases clipped from V and 9 bases from J, the junction kept 7 bases outside the gene matches. The CDR3 contains 17 residues. The DNA for the CDR3 is TGCGCCAGCAGCCAAGATGTGACTAGCGGGGGGGCCGTTGAGCAGTTCTTC. This translates into CASSQDVTSGGAVEQFF.

The rearrangement uses TRBV11-2 and TRBJ2-2, with a possible D match to TRBD1 (5 bases). Trimming removed 0 bases at V and 6 bases at J, with 11 bases between. The length of the CDR3 is 15 residues. Germline CDR1 reads SGHAT; CDR2 reads FQNNGV. The CDR3 loop is CASSLDSGWAGELFF. The DNA of the CDR3 is TGTGCCAGCAGCTTAGATTCAGGGTGGGCCGGGGAGCTGTTTTTT.

CDR3 residues: CASSRDAGGLTEAFF. In nucleotides, the CDR3 is TGTGCCAGTAGTAGGGATGCGGGGGGCCTCACTGAAGCTTTCTTT. The chain combines TRBV19 with TRBJ1-1; D might be TRBD1 (6 bases). The V end lost 4 bases, the J end lost 4 bases, and 16 bases lay between the germline ends. CDR3 length: 15 amino acids. Germline assignment: CDR1 LNHDA and CDR2 SQIVND (reference sequence).

The CDR3 DNA reads as TGCGCCAGCAGCCAAGGTATAGCGAACACCGGGGAGCTGTTTTTT. This codes for CASSQGIANTGELFF. The chain carries TRBV4-1 and TRBJ2-2; D is unclear. Trimming pared 1 base from V and 0 bases from J, leaving 6 bases between. In germline, CDR1 is MGHRA, CDR2 YSYEKL. This CDR3 has 15 amino acids.

The genes are TRBV4-1 and TRBJ2-5; D unclear. The V gene lost 4 bases and the J gene lost 0 bases, with 12 bases spanning the gap. Germline values: CDR1 MGHRA, CDR2 YSYEKL. The CDR3 extends over 15 amino acids. Written as DNA, the CDR3 is TGCGCCAGCAGCCCCCTCGGATTAGACCAAGAGACCCAGTACTTC. The encoded protein is CASSPLGLDQETQYF.

This clone was observed a handful of times. J is TRBJ2-4 and V is TRBV11-1; perhaps TRBD2 as D (5 bases). V lost 5 bases and J 9 bases, leaving 14 bases between the germline ends. In germline, CDR1 is SGHAT, CDR2 FQDESV (reference sequence). The CDR3 totals 13 residues. The CDR3 region has the DNA TGTGCCAGCAGCCCGTTGGACGGGGTCATTCAGTACTTC. Its protein product is CASSPLDGVIQYF. Looking up the rest from reference TRBV11-1 and TRBJ2-4 gives the full variable domain: EAEVAQSPRYKITEKSQAVAFWCDPISGHATLYWYRQILGQGPELLVQFQDESVVDDSQLPKDRFSAERLKGVDSTLKIQPAELGDSAMYLCASSPLDGVIQYFGAGTRLSVL.

The chain links TRBV7-9 to TRBJ2-2; D is uncertain. CDR3 length: 17 amino acids. The V gene's germline CDR1 is SEHNR and CDR2 FQNEAQ (reference sequence). V lost 6 bases and J lost 4, with 21 bases in between. CDR3 amino acids: CASSYPLRNPTTGELFF. The CDR3 DNA is TGTGCCAGCAGTTATCCCCTAAGAAACCCGACCACCGGGGAGCTGTTTTTT.

V usage is TRBV28 and J usage is TRBJ2-7; possibly TRBD1 or TRBD2 for D (6 bases each). This CDR3 region has 13 residues. Per germline, CDR1 MDHEN and CDR2 SYDVKM. Trimming shortened V by 8 bases and J by 2 bases, and 13 bases separated the two germline ends. CDR3 sequence: CASGPRGPYEQYF. The DNA for the CDR3 is TGTGCCAGCGGCCCCCGGGGGCCCTACGAGCAGTACTTC.

The chain couples TRBV9 to TRBJ1-2; D not resolved. This CDR3 has 15 amino acids. Germline values: CDR1 SGDLS, CDR2 YYNGEE. V was cut by 0 bases and J by 4 bases, with 13 bases left in between. The CDR3: CASSVGSSGGYGYTF. The CDR3 DNA reads as TGTGCCAGCAGCGTAGGTAGCTCCGGCGGCTATGGCTACACCTTC. The complete variable domain, with remaining parts taken from reference TRBV9 and TRBJ1-2, reads DSGVTQTPKHLITATGQRVTLRCSPRSGDLSVYWYQQSLDQGLQFLIQYYNGEERAKGNILERFSAQQFPDLHSELNLSSLELGDSALYFCASSVGSSGGYGYTFGSGTRLTVV.

The V and J genes are TRBV28 and TRBJ2-7; D is unresolved. The V and J ends lost 6 bases and 5 bases respectively, with 20 bases between them. This CDR3 is built from 15 residues. CDR1 and CDR2 from the germline V gene are MDHEN and SYDVKM. CDR3 sequence (DNA): TGTGCCAGCAGATATCGAAGGGAAATTGAAGACGAGCAGTACTTC. It is translated as CASRYRREIEDEQYF.

This clone is labeled medium-sized. The chain has TRBV7-2 and TRBJ1-5; D is undetermined. V lost 4 bases, J lost 4 bases, and 8 bases lay in between. The CDR3 runs 13 residues. CDR1 and CDR2 from the germline V gene are SGHTA and FQGNSA. The CDR3 spells CASSSDLNQPQHF. The CDR3 coding sequence is TGTGCCAGCAGCTCCGACTTGAATCAGCCCCAGCATTTT. The full variable domain, in which reference TRBV7-2 and TRBJ1-5 provide the parts outside the CDR3, is GAGVSQSPSNKVTEKGKDVELRCDPISGHTALYWYRQSLGQGLEFLIYFQGNSAPDKSGLPSDRFSAERTGGSVSTLTIQRTQQEDSAVYLCASSSDLNQPQHFGDGTRLSIL.